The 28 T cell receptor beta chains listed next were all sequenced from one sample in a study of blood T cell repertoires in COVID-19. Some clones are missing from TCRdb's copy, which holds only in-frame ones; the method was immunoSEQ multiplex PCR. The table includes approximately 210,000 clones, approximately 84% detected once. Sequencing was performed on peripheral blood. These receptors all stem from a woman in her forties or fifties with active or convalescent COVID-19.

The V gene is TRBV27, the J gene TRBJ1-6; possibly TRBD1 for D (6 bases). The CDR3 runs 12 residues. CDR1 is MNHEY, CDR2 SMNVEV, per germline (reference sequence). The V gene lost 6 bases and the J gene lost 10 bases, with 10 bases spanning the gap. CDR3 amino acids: CASRGQGSPLHF. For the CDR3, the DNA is TGTGCCAGCAGGGGACAAGGATCACCCCTCCACTTT.

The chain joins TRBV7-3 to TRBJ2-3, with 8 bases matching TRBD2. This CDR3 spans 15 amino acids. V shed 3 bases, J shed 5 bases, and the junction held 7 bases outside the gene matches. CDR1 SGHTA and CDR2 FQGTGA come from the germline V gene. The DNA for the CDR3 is TGTGCCAGCAGCTTGCTTAGCGGGAAGGTAGATACGCAGTATTTT. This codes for CASSLLSGKVDTQYF. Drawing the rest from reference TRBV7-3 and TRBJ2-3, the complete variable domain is GAGVSQTPSNKVTEKGKYVELRCDPISGHTALYWYRQSLGQGPEFLIYFQGTGAADDSGLPNDRFFAVRPEGSVSTLKIQRTERGDSAVYLCASSLLSGKVDTQYFGPGTRLTVL.

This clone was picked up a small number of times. The CDR3 nucleotides are TGTGCCACCAGTGGCACCGAGGACAGAAGAAAACTGTTTTTT. This encodes CATSGTEDRRKLFF. V is TRBV24-1 and J is TRBJ1-4; a weak D match, TRBD1 (6 bases). Trimming removed 5 bases from V and 10 bases from J, with 16 bases in between. The germline CDR1 and CDR2 sequences are KGHDR and SFDVKD. The CDR3 loop spans 14 amino acids.

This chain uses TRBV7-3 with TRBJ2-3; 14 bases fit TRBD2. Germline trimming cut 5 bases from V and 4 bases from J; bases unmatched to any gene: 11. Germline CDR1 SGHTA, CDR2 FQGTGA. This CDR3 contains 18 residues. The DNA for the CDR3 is TGTGCCAGCAGCCTAGGCTCCGGGACTAGCGGGAGTGCAGATACGCAGTATTTT. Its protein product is CASSLGSGTSGSADTQYF.

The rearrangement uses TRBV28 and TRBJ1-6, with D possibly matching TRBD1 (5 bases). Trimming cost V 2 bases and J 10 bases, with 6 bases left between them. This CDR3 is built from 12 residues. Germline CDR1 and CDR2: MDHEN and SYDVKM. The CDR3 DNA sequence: TGTGCCAGCAGTTTAAGACAGTCACCCCTCCACTTT. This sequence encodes CASSLRQSPLHF.

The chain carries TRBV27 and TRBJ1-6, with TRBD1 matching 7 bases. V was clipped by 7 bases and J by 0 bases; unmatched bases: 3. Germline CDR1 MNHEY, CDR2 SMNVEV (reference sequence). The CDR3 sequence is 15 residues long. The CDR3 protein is CASMGQSSYNSPLHF. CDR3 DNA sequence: TGTGCCAGCATGGGACAGAGCTCCTATAATTCACCCCTCCACTTT.

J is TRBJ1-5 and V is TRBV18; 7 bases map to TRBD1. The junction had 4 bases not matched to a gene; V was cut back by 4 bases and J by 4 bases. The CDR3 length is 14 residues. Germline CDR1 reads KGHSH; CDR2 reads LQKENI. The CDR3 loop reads CASSQGTDNQPQHF. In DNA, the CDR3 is TGTGCCAGCTCACAAGGGACAGATAATCAGCCCCAGCATTTT.

DNA for the CDR3: TGCGCCAGCAGCATCATGGAGACCGGGAACACTGAAGCTTTCTTT. Translating gives CASSIMETGNTEAFF. This chain joins TRBV5-1 and TRBJ1-1; D is undetermined. Trimming stripped 4 bases from V and 1 base from J, with 14 bases between. This CDR3 comprises 15 residues. Germline CDR1 and CDR2: SGHRS and YFSETQ.

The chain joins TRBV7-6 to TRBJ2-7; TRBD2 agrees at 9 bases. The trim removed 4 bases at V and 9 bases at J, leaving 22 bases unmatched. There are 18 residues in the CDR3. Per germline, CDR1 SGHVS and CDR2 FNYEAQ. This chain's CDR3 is CASSSQILTSGRGGAQYF. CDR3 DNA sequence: TGTGCCAGCAGCTCTCAGATCTTGACTAGCGGACGCGGGGGGGCGCAGTACTTC.

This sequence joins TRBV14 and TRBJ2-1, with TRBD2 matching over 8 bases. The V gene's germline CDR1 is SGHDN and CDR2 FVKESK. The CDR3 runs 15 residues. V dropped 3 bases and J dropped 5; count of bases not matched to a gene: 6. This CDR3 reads CASSQRGARHNEQFF. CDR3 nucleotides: TGTGCCAGCAGCCAGCGGGGGGCCCGCCACAATGAGCAGTTCTTC.

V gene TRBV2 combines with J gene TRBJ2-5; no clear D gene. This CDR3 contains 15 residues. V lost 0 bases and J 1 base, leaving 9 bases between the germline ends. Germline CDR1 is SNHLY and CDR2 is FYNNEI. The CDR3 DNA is TGTGCCAGCAGTGAAGCGTTCAGTCCCCAAGAGACCCAGTACTTC. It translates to CASSEAFSPQETQYF.

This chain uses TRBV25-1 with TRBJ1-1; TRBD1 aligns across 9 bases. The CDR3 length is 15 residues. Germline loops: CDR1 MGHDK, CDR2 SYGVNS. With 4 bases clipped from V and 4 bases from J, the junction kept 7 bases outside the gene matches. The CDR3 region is CASSADRGWGTEAFF. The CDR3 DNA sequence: TGTGCCAGCAGTGCCGACAGGGGGTGGGGCACTGAAGCTTTCTTT.

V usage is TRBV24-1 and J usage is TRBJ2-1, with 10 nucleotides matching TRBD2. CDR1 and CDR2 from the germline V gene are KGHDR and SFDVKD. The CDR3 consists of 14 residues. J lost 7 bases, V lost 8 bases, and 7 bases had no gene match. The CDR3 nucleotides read TGTGCCACCATGGCTAGCGGGAGTACTAATGAGCAGTTCTTC. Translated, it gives CATMASGSTNEQFF.

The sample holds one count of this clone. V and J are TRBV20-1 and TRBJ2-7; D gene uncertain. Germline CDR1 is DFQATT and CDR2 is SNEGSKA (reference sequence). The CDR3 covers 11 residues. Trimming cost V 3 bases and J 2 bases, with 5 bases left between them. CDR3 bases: TGCAGTGCTAGGTCAGCCTACGAGCAGTACTTC. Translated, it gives CSARSAYEQYF.

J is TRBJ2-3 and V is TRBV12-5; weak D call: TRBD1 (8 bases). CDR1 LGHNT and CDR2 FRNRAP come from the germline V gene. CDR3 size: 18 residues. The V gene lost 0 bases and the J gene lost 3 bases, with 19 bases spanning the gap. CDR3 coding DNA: TGTGCTAGTGGTTTGGTAATGGGGGGGACAGGTGAGACAGATACGCAGTATTTT. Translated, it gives CASGLVMGGTGETDTQYF. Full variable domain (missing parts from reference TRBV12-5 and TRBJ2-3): DARVTQTPRHKVTEMGQEVTMRCQPILGHNTVFWYRQTMMQGLELLAYFRNRAPLDDSGMPKDRFSAEMPDATLATLKIQPSEPRDSAVYFCASGLVMGGTGETDTQYFGPGTRLTVL.

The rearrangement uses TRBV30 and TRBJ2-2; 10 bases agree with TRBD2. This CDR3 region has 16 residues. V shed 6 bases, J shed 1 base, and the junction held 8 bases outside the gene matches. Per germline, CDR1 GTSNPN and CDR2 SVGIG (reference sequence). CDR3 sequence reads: CACQTSGSLNTGELFF. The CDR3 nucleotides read TGTGCCTGCCAGACTAGCGGGTCATTGAACACCGGGGAGCTGTTTTTT.

The CDR3 nucleotides read TGTGCCAGCAGTTACGGGGTGAACGAGCAGTTCTTC. It specifies CASSYGVNEQFF. The chain combines TRBV2 with TRBJ2-1; a possible D gene is TRBD2 (5 bases). CDR1 and CDR2 (germline): SNHLY, FYNNEI. V lost 5 bases to trimming and J lost 10 bases, with 12 bases between them. This CDR3 region has 12 residues.

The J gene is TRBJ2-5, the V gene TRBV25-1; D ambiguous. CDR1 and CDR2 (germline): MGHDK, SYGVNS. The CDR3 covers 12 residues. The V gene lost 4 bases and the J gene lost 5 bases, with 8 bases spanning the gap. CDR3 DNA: TGTGCCAGCAGTGTCGTCGGGGAGACCCAGTACTTC. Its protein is CASSVVGETQYF.

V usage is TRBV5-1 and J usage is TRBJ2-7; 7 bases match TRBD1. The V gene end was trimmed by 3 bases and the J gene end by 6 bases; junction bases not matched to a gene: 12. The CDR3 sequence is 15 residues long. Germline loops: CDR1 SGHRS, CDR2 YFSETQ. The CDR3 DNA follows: TGCGCCAGCAGCTCGGGGCCGACAGGGTCGTCCGAGCAGTACGTC. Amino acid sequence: CASSSGPTGSSEQYV.

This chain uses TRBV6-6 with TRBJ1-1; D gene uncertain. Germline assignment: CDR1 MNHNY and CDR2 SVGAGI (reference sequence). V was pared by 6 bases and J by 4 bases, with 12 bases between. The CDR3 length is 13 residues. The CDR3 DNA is TGTGCCAGCAGCCGGGGTGTGGGCACTGAAGCTTTCTTT. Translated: CASSRGVGTEAFF.

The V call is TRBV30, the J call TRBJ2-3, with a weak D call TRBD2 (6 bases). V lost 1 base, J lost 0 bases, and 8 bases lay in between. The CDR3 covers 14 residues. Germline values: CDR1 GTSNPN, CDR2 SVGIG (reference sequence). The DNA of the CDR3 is TGTGCCTGGAGTGGCAGCGGGAGCACAGATACGCAGTATTTT. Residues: CAWSGSGSTDTQYF.

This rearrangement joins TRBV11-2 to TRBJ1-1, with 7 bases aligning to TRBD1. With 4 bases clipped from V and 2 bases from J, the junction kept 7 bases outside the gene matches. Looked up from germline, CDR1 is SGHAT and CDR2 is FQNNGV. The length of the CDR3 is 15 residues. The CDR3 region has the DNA TGTGCCAGCAGCTCGGGACAGACCTATAACACTGAAGCTTTCTTT. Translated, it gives CASSSGQTYNTEAFF.

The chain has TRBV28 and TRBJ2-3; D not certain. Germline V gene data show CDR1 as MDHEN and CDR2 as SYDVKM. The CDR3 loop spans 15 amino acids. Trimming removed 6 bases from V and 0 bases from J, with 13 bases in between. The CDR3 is CASSPPAASTDTQYF. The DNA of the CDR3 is TGTGCCAGCAGCCCCCCCGCGGCGAGCACAGATACGCAGTATTTT.

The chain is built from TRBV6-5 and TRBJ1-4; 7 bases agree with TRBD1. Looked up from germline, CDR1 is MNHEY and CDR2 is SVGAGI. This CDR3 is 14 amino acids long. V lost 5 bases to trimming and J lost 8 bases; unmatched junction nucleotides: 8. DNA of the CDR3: TGTGCCAGCAGTAAAAGACAGGGTGGCGAAAAACTGTTTTTT. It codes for CASSKRQGGEKLFF.

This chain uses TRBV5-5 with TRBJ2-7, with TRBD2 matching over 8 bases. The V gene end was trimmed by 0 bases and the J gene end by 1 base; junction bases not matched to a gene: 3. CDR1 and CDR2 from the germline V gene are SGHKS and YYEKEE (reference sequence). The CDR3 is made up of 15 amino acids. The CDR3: CASSLGGGSSYEQYF. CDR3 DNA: TGTGCCAGCAGCTTGGGCGGGGGGTCGTCCTACGAGCAGTACTTC.

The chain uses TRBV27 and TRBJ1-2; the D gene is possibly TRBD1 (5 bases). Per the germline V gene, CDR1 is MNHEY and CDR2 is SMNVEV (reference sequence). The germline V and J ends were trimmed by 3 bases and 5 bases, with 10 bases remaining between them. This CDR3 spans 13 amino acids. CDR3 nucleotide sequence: TGTGCCAGCAGTTTTACGGGGGGTTATGGCTACACCTTC. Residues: CASSFTGGYGYTF.

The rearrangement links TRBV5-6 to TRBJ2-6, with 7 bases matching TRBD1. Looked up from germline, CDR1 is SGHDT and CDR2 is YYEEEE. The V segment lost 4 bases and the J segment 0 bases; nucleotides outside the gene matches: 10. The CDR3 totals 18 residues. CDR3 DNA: TGTGCCAGCAGCCTAGGGACAGCTACCCCCTCTGGGGCCAACGTCCTGACTTTC. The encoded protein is CASSLGTATPSGANVLTF.

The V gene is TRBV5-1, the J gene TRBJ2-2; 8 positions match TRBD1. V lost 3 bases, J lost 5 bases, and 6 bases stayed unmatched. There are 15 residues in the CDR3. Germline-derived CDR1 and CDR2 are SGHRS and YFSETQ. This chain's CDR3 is CASSYDRGGTGELFF. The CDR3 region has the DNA TGCGCCAGCAGCTATGACAGGGGAGGTACCGGGGAGCTGTTTTTT.